This entry features one T cell receptor (beta chain) sequence. This clonotype was seen repeatedly, ten times or more. The antigen this receptor binds is unknown. No quality values exist for individual bases; no much larger clone is one base distant. Graves' hyperthyroidism was defined as stable when no progression to ophthalmopathy occurred over 18 months of follow-up. Hyperthyroidism patients were newly diagnosed, had a disease duration of under 2 months, and were aged 18 to 65 years. The study excluded patients with uncontrolled infections, other autoimmune diseases, pregnancy or lactation. Diagnoses were based on clinical symptoms, serum thyroxine and TRAb, thyroid ultrasound and orbital computed tomography. PBMCs were isolated from about 10 ml of fresh peripheral blood by Ficoll-Paque density gradient centrifugation. Trizol reagent was used to extract total RNA, and RNA quality was then checked on an Agilent 2100 Bioanalyzer.

The data were obtained in a study of T cells in Graves' hyperthyroidism and ophthalmopathy (dated by TCRdb to about 2019). Describing the broader study: Peripheral blood was sampled at the time of initial diagnosis, prior to any treatment. A discovery cohort of around 98 patients, about 40 with Graves' ophthalmopathy and approximately 60 with stable Graves' hyperthyroidism, was used to find distinguishing TCR V-J signatures. Prospective prediction of ophthalmopathy was tested in an independent validation cohort of 18 to 20 hyperthyroidism patients and 15 to 17 patients who later progressed to ophthalmopathy. The 100 or so discovery patients were randomly split 7:3 into training and test sets. Thyroid tissue and blood T-cell repertoires from six Graves' hyperthyroidism patients were also compared in the study. Following sampling, methimazole starting at 30 mg daily was given to hyperthyroidism patients, and high-dose intravenous methylprednisolone was given to ophthalmopathy patients. TCR Vbeta CDR3 sequencing of approximately 140 peripheral blood samples (roughly 41 ophthalmopathy, roughly 72 hyperthyroidism and some 17 progressor patients) is reported in the paper. What the authors observed across the whole study: No statistical method was used to set the sample size in advance, and investigators knew the group allocation. Most expanded thyroid clonotypes (frequency above 0.001) were also detected in blood, suggesting blood repertoires may reflect thyroid immune responses. In validation, progression to ophthalmopathy was predicted by the model with more than 65% sensitivity and roughly 76% specificity, a median of roughly 6.4 months before onset. In cross-validation, a model built on a 13 V-J signature told ophthalmopathy apart from stable hyperthyroidism with less than 90% sensitivity and 81% to 82% specificity, and in testing the same model reached 80%/75%.

Amplification of TCR beta CDR3 regions was carried out from RNA transcripts. A first-round RT-PCR of the TCR CDR3 used the HTBI primer set with the Qiagen OneStep RT-PCR kit. Libraries were constructed in a second round of multiplex PCR, after which size selection and purification were performed. Libraries were sequenced paired-end with 100 bp reads on an Illumina HiSeq2000. For the original study's pipeline: SOAPnuke was used to process the raw data, with reads discarded if the reads contained adapters or uncalled bases, had a mean Phred below 15, or lacked an exact constant-primer or identifier match. High-quality paired reads were merged with COPE v1.2.5, and unique nucleotide sequences were defined as clonotypes. MiTCR v1.1 was used to align the clonotypes against IMGT TRBV, TRBD and TRBJ reference segments. Analysis was restricted to V-J combinations with a frequency above 0.0001, which covered approximately 99% of repertoires. A TCS score was defined as the ratio of F50 (clonal expansion) to E x V (chaos), with BLOSUM62-based TCRdist applied between CDR3 peptides within each V-J. Welch's t-statistics and random forest reduced roughly 530 V-J features to 10 to 15, which were used in a naive Bayes classifier (R e1071). The public reads were reprocessed in TCRdb via fastp at Q25 and MiXCR, keeping in-frame beta chains. Rows with a matching CDR3 protein are joined into one entry that keeps the most common DNA and genes. These V and J calls originate from TCRdb's pipeline instead of the authors' own analysis. The sample includes some 690,000 distinct CDR3 sequences, with around a sixth observed a single time. The ten largest make up 15% to 17% of the sample.

Including cysteine and phenylalanine, the CDR3 has 16 amino acids. CDR3 DNA is the only sequence kept; it has 48 bases, read in frame from the first base. The junction shows trimming of 4 bases on V and 6 bases on J, and the gene matches do not reach 7 bases of it. Rearrangement joined TRBV12-3 or TRBV12-4 to TRBJ2-5; TRBD2 aligns with 14 central bases. The sequenced sample consisted of blood. The receptor's source is a man aged 45-65 years with Graves' hyperthyroidism. CDR3 reads: CASSSGLAGGIKTQYF. The DNA sequence follows: TGTGCCAGCAGTTCCGGACTAGCGGGAGGTATTAAGACCCAGTACTTC.